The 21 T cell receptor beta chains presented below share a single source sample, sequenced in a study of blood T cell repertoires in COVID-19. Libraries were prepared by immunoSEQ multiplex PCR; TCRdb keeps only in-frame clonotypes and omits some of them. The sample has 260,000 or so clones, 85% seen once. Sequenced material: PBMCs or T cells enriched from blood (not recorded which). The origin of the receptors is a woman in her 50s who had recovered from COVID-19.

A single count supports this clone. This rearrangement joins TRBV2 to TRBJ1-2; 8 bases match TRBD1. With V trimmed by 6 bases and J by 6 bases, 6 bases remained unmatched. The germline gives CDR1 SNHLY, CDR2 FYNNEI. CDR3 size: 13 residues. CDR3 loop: CASSRTGIDGYTF. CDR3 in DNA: TGTGCCAGCAGCAGGACAGGGATCGATGGCTACACCTTC.

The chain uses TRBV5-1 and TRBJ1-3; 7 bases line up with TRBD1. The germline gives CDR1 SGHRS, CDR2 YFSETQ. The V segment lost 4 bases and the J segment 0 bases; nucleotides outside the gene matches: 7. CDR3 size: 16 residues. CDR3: CASSRRQGRSGNTIYF. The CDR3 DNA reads TGCGCCAGCAGCAGACGACAGGGCCGCTCTGGAAACACCATATATTTT.

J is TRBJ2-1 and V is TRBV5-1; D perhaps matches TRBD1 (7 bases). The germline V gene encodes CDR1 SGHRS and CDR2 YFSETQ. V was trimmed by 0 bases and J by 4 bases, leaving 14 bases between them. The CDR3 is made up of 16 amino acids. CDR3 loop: CASSLVPRGDYNEQFF. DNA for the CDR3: TGCGCCAGCAGCTTGGTTCCCAGGGGGGATTACAATGAGCAGTTCTTC.

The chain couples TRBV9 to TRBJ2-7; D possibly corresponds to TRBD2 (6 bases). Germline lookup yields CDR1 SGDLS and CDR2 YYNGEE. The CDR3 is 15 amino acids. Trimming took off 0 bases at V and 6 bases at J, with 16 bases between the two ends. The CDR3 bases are TGTGCCAGCAGCGTAGGGGGGACTCCTCCCCGCGAGCAGTACTTC. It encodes CASSVGGTPPREQYF.

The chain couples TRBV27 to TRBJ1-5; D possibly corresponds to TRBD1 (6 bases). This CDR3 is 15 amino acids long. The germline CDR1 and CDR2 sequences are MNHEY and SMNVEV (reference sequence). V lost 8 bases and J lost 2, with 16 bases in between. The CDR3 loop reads CASRNLTGGNQPQHF. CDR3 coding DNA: TGTGCCAGCCGCAACTTGACAGGAGGCAATCAGCCCCAGCATTTT.

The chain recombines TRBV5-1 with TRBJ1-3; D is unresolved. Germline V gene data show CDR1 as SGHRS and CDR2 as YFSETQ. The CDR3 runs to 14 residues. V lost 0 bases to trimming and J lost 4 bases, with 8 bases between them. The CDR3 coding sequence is TGCGCCAGCAGCTTGGCCGGAGTCGGAAACACCATATATTTT. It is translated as CASSLAGVGNTIYF.

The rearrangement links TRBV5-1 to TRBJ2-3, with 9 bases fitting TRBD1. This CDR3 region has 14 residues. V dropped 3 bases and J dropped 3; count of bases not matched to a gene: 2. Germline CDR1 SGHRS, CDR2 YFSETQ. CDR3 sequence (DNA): TGCGCCAGCAGCTCCGGGACAGGGACAGATACGCAGTATTTT. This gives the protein CASSSGTGTDTQYF.

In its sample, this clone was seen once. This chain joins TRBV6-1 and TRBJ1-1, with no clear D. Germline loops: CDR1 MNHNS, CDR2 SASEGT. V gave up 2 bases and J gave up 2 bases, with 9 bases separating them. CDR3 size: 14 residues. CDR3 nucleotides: TGTGCCAGCAGTGAAAGTAGTAGAAACACTGAAGCTTTCTTT. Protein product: CASSESSRNTEAFF.

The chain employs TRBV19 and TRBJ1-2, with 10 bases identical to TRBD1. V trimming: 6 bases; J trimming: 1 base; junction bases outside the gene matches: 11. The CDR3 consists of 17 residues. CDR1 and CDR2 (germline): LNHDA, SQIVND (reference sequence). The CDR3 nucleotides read TGTGCCAGTAGGGACACCGGGACAGGGGACTTTAACTATGGCTACACCTTC. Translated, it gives CASRDTGTGDFNYGYTF.

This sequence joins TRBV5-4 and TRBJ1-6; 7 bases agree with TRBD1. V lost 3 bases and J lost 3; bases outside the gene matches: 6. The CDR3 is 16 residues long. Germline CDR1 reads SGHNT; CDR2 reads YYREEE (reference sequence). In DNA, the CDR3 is TGTGCCAGCAGCTCGGGACAGAACCTCTATAATTCACCCCTCCACTTT. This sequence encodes CASSSGQNLYNSPLHF.

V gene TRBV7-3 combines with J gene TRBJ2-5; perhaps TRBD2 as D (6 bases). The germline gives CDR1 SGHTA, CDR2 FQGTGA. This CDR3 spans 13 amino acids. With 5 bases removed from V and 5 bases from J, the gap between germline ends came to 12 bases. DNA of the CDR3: TGTGCCAGCAGCCGACTAGTTCGGGAGACCCAGTACTTC. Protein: CASSRLVRETQYF. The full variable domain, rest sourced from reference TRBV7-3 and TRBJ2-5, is GAGVSQTPSNKVTEKGKYVELRCDPISGHTALYWYRQSLGQGPEFLIYFQGTGAADDSGLPNDRFFAVRPEGSVSTLKIQRTERGDSAVYLCASSRLVRETQYFGPGTRLLVL.

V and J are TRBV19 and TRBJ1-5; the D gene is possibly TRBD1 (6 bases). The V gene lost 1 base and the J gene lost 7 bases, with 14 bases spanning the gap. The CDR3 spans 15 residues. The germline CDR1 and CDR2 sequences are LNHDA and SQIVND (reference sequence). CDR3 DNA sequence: TGTGCCAGTAGTATAGGACAGGCCCCGACCCAGCCCCAGCATTTT. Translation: CASSIGQAPTQPQHF.

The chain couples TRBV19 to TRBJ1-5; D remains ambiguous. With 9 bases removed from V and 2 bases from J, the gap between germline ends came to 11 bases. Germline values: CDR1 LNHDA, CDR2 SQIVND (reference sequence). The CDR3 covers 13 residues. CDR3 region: CASSPSGNQPQHF. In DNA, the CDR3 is TGTGCCAGCTCTCCTTCCGGCAATCAGCCCCAGCATTTT.

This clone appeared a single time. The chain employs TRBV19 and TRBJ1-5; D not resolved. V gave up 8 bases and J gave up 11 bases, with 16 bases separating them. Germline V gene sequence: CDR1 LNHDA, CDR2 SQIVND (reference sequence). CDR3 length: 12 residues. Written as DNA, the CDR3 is TGTGCCAGTGCCTTCTTGGAGGGAACCCAGCATTTT. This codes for CASAFLEGTQHF.

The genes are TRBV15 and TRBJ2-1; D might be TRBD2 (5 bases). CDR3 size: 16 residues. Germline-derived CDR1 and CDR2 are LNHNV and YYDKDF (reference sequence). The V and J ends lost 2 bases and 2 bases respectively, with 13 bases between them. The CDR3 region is CATSRPLAGAYNEQFF. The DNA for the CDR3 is TGTGCCACCAGCAGACCTTTGGCGGGTGCCTACAATGAGCAGTTCTTC.

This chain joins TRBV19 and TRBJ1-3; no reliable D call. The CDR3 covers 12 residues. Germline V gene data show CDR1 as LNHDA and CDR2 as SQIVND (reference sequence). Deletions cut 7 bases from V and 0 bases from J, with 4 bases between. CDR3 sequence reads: CASTGSGNTIYF. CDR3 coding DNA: TGTGCCAGTACGGGCTCTGGAAACACCATATATTTT.

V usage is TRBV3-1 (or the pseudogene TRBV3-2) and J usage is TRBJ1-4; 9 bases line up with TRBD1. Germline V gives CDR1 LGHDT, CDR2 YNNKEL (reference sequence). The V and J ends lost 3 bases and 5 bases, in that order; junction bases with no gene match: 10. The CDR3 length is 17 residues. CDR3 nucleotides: TGTGCCAGCAGCCAGACTACTTCCGGGACAGGGAATGAAAAACTGTTTTTT. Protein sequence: CASSQTTSGTGNEKLFF.

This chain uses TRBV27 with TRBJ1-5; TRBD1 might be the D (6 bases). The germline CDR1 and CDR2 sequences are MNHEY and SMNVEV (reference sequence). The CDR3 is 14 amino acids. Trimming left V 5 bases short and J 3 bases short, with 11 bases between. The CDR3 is CASSQGHDNQPQHF. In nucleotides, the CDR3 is TGTGCCAGCAGTCAGGGACATGACAATCAGCCCCAGCATTTT.

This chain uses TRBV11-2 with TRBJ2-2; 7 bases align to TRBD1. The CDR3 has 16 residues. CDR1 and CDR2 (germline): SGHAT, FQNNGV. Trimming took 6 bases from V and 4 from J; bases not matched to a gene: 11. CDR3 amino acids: CASRVNPGQTTGELFF. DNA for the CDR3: TGTGCCAGCAGAGTAAACCCGGGACAGACCACCGGGGAGCTGTTTTTT.

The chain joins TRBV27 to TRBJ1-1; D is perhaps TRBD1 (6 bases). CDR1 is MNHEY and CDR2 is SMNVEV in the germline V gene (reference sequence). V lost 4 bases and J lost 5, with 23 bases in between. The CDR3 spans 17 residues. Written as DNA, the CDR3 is TGTGCCAGCAGTTCGAACAGGGATTCCACGTTGGGAACTGAAGCTTTCTTT. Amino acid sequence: CASSSNRDSTLGTEAFF.

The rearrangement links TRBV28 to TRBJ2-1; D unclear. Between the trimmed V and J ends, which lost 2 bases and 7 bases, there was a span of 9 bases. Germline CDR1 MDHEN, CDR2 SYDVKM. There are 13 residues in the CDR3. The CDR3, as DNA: TGTGCCAGCAGTTTACCCGTACTAAATGAGCAGTTCTTC. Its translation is CASSLPVLNEQFF. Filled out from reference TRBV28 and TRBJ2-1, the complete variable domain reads DVKVTQSSRYLVKRTGEKVFLECVQDMDHENMFWYRQDPGLGLRLIYFSYDVKMKEKGDIPEGYSVSREKKERFSLILESASTNQTSMYLCASSLPVLNEQFFGPGTRLTVL.